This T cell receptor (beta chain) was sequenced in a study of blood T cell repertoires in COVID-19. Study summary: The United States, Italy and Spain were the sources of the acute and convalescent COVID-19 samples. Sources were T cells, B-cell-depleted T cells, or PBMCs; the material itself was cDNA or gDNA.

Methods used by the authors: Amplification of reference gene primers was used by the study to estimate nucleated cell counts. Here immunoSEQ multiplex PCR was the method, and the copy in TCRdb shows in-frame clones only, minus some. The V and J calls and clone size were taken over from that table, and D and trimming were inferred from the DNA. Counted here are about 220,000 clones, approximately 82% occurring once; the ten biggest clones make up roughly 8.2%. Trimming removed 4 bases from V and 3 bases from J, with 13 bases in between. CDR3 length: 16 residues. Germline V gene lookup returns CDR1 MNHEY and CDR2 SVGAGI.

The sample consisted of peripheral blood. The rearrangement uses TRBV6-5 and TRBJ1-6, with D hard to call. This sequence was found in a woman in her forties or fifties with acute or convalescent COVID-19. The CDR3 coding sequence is TGTGCCAGCAGTTCCGTCGGGAACAGCTATAATTCACCCCTCCACTTT. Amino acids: CASSSVGNSYNSPLHF.